The 19 T cell receptor beta chains in this list originate from one sample, sequenced in a study of response to subunit inactivated influenza vaccine. TCRdb independently ran MiXCR on the RT-PCR reads; one entry per CDR3 protein. Of about 570,000 distinct CDR3 sequences in the sample, approximately 11% were seen once. These sequences were also reported in another study, on T cells expressing NK-cell markers. That work states: As the method of synthesis, 5'RACE template switching with UMIs yielded TCR beta cDNA.

The specimen was PBMCs from blood, collected on the day of vaccination. Receptors originate from a man aged 45 to 65 who received an inactivated influenza vaccine.

The table lists this clonotype with a count of one. V gene TRBV7-6 combines with J gene TRBJ2-1; 9 positions agree with TRBD2. The junction had 2 bases not matched to a gene; V was cut back by 5 bases and J by 9 bases. Germline V lookup: CDR1 SGHVS, CDR2 FNYEAQ. The CDR3 consists of 12 residues. DNA of the CDR3: TGTGCCAGCAGCCCACTAGCGGGTGAGCAGTTCTTC. Its protein is CASSPLAGEQFF.

The chain carries TRBV3-1 and TRBJ2-1; TRBD1 might be the D (5 bases). The V gene lost 4 bases and the J gene lost 10 bases, with 17 bases spanning the gap. The CDR3 contains 14 residues. The germline gives CDR1 LGHDT, CDR2 YNNKEL (reference sequence). The CDR3 loop reads CASSPDRGLREQFF. CDR3 bases: TGTGCCAGCAGCCCGGATAGGGGCCTCCGGGAGCAGTTCTTC.

This clonotype was counted only a few times. The CDR3 loop is CASSGLSRLSTDTQYF. The CDR3 DNA sequence: TGTGCCAGCAGTGGGCTCTCTCGTCTCAGCACAGATACGCAGTATTTT. The rearrangement uses TRBV2 and TRBJ2-3; no clear D. V dropped 4 bases and J dropped 0 bases, with 14 bases sitting between them. CDR1 is SNHLY and CDR2 is FYNNEI in the germline V gene. The CDR3 length is 16 residues.

This clonotype was observed a few times. V and J are TRBV10-3 and TRBJ2-1; TRBD2 matches 15 bases. The V gene end was trimmed by 5 bases and the J gene end by 6 bases; junction bases not matched to a gene: 2. The CDR3 runs 15 residues. The germline V gene encodes CDR1 ENHRY and CDR2 SYGVKD. The CDR3 sequence is CAISWTSGRGNEQFF. The CDR3 DNA reads as TGTGCCATCAGTTGGACTAGCGGGAGGGGCAATGAGCAGTTCTTC.

The table lists this clonotype with a few counts. The rearrangement links TRBV4-3 to TRBJ2-2; TRBD2 matches at 11 bases. The CDR3 is made up of 18 amino acids. CDR1 and CDR2 (germline): LGHNA, YSLEER. The junction had 4 bases not matched to a gene; V was cut back by 1 base and J by 0 bases. The chain's CDR3 is CASSQGPLAGANTGELFF. The CDR3, as DNA: TGCGCCAGCAGCCAAGGGCCACTAGCGGGAGCGAACACCGGGGAGCTGTTTTTT.

This clonotype was counted a few times. The CDR3 coding sequence is TGTGCCTGGAGTCAGCCGACCGGGACTAGCGGGAGTATGGGGACCCAGTACTTC. Amino acid sequence: CAWSQPTGTSGSMGTQYF. This chain joins TRBV30 and TRBJ2-5; 14 nucleotides align to TRBD2. Germline CDR1 GTSNPN, CDR2 SVGIG (reference sequence). CDR3 size: 18 residues. The trim removed 2 bases at V and 7 bases at J, leaving 15 bases unmatched.

This clonotype occurred a few times. This chain uses TRBV3-1 with TRBJ2-7; weak D call: TRBD2 (6 bases). Trimming cost V 0 bases and J 7 bases, with 13 bases left between them. The length of the CDR3 is 14 residues. Germline lookup yields CDR1 LGHDT and CDR2 YNNKEL (reference sequence). The CDR3 spells CASSQEGGADEQYF. CDR3 in DNA: TGTGCCAGCAGCCAAGAAGGAGGGGCGGATGAGCAGTACTTC.

The chain links TRBV7-9 to TRBJ2-5; D is ambiguous. The CDR3 length is 16 residues. Germline CDR1 is SEHNR and CDR2 is FQNEAQ (reference sequence). Trimming cost V 6 bases and J 8 bases, with 25 bases left between them. The DNA for the CDR3 is TGTGCCAGCAGACTCCCTCTCGGAATGGGCGATTTCACCCAGTACTTC. Translated: CASRLPLGMGDFTQYF.

The chain couples TRBV7-9 to TRBJ2-1; no clear D gene. Germline lookup yields CDR1 SEHNR and CDR2 FQNEAQ (reference sequence). V dropped 7 bases and J dropped 5 bases, with 15 bases sitting between them. The CDR3 sequence is 14 residues long. Here the CDR3 reads CASTDVPDDNEQFF. The CDR3 bases are TGTGCCAGCACGGACGTCCCTGATGACAATGAGCAGTTCTTC.

This chain uses TRBV6-1 with TRBJ1-1; D gene unclear. V lost 3 bases and J lost 1, with 6 bases in between. The length of the CDR3 is 13 residues. CDR1 is MNHNS and CDR2 is SASEGT in the germline V gene. The CDR3 region is CASSDLGNTEAFF. The CDR3 nucleotides are TGTGCCAGCAGTGATTTGGGGAACACTGAAGCTTTCTTT.

This clonotype came up a few times. The chain joins TRBV12-3 or TRBV12-4 to TRBJ2-7; maybe TRBD2 (5 bases). CDR3 size: 12 residues. Trimming shortened V by 6 bases and J by 6 bases, and 12 bases separated the two germline ends. For the CDR3, the DNA is TGTGCCAGCAGCATCGGCCGGGGCGAGCAGTACTTC. Translating gives CASSIGRGEQYF.

The J gene is TRBJ1-2, the V gene TRBV5-1; D is perhaps TRBD1 (5 bases). Germline V lookup: CDR1 SGHRS, CDR2 YFSETQ. The CDR3 consists of 14 residues. Trimming shortened V by 0 bases and J by 4 bases, and 10 bases separated the two germline ends. The CDR3 DNA reads as TGCGCCAGCAGCTTGGACCCAGGGATCTATGGCTACACCTTC. Its translation: CASSLDPGIYGYTF.

The table lists this clonotype with a few counts. This chain uses TRBV9 with TRBJ2-3, with D unclear. V gave up 5 bases and J gave up 1 base, with 8 bases separating them. Germline CDR1 SGDLS, CDR2 YYNGEE. There are 13 residues in the CDR3. CDR3 loop: CASSVEGTDTQYF. The CDR3 nucleotides are TGTGCCAGCAGTGTCGAGGGCACAGATACGCAGTATTTT.

V gene TRBV7-8 combines with J gene TRBJ2-5, with D unclear. The CDR3 runs to 15 residues. The V end was cut by 1 base, the J end by 5 bases, with 14 bases between. CDR1 is SGHVS and CDR2 is FQNEAQ in the germline V gene. CDR3 residues: CASSLGFGVRETQYF. In DNA form, the CDR3 reads TGTGCCAGCAGCTTAGGGTTTGGGGTTCGTGAGACCCAGTACTTC.

This clonotype was seen at least ten times. The V gene is TRBV29-1, the J gene TRBJ1-6, with a tentative D call TRBD1 (5 bases). Germline-derived CDR1 and CDR2 are SQVTM and ANQGSEA. Trimming shortened V by 5 bases and J by 5 bases, and 10 bases separated the two germline ends. The CDR3 runs 13 residues. As DNA, the CDR3 is TGCAGCGTTTCGTGGGGCGATAATTCACCCCTCCACTTT. It is translated as CSVSWGDNSPLHF.

The gene calls are TRBV2 and TRBJ1-3; 8 positions agree with TRBD1. There are 16 residues in the CDR3. The V gene's germline CDR1 is SNHLY and CDR2 FYNNEI. V shed 6 bases and J 0 bases; nucleotides not matched to a gene: 7. The CDR3 here is CASSRQGRGSGNTIYF. The CDR3 DNA reads TGTGCCAGCAGCCGACAGGGGAGGGGCTCTGGAAACACCATATATTTT.

CDR3: CASTQGRTSGRVFYEAGNEQFF. CDR3 bases: TGTGCCAGCACCCAAGGGAGGACTAGCGGGAGGGTTTTTTATGAGGCGGGGAATGAGCAGTTCTTC. This chain links TRBV6-2 or TRBV6-3 with TRBJ2-1; TRBD2 agrees at 15 bases. Trimming at V came to 7 bases and at J to 7 bases, leaving 26 bases not matched to a gene. The CDR3 spans 22 residues. The V gene's germline CDR1 is MNHEY and CDR2 SVGEGT.

In its sample, this clonotype was seen many times. At one of its ends the junction is not consistent with the germline gene, which may arise from a read error. This chain joins TRBV5-1 and TRBJ2-2; D call uncertain. In germline, CDR1 is SGHRS, CDR2 YFSETQ. The CDR3 runs to 14 residues. DNA of the CDR3: TGTGCCAGCAGCTTGGCAGCGAACACCGGGGAGCTGTTTTTT. Translated, it gives CASSLAANTGELFF.

This chain connects TRBV9 to TRBJ2-2; TRBD2 aligns across 10 bases. V shed 0 bases, J shed 4 bases, and the junction held 3 bases outside the gene matches. This CDR3 contains 16 residues. Germline V lookup: CDR1 SGDLS, CDR2 YYNGEE. This CDR3 is CASSVGASGSTGELFF. The DNA for the CDR3 is TGTGCCAGCAGCGTAGGAGCTAGCGGGAGCACCGGGGAGCTGTTTTTT.